A selection of T cell receptor beta chains follows, all from one sample in a study of T cells in Graves' hyperthyroidism and ophthalmopathy. TCRdb ran MiXCR on the multiplex PCR reads and lists one entry per CDR3 protein. In the table there are 550,000 to 650,000 distinct CDR3 sequences, more than 11% of which are singletons. The source material was blood. The receptors stem from a woman in her twenties or thirties with Graves' hyperthyroidism that later progressed to Graves' ophthalmopathy. Each CDR3 is given with its conserved first and last residue. The D gene is left open where the match is weak. Size is omitted from some rows. Given values are once, few, many or a class for expanded clones.

d_call cdr3_length j_call clone_size v_call cdr3_nt cdr3_aa
TRBD2 13 TRBJ2-7 many TRBV27 TGTGCCAGCGCGACTAGCGGGAGACCCGAGCAGTACTTC CASATSGRPEQYF
NA 14 TRBJ2-5 many TRBV18 TGTGCCAGCTCACCCCTCACAGGGTCGGAGACCCAGTACTTC CASSPLTGSETQYF
NA 12 TRBJ1-5 NA TRBV7-2 TGTGCCAGCAGCTTAAAAGATTTCCCCCCGAATTTT CASSLKDFPPNF
TRBD1 13 TRBJ2-3 NA TRBV10-3 TGTGCCATCAGACCTTCGACAGGGGCCCCCCGGTATTTT CAIRPSTGAPRYF
NA 14 TRBJ1-4 few TRBV6-1 TGTGCCAGCAGTGAACCAGTAGATGGGGAAAAACTGTTTTTT CASSEPVDGEKLFF
NA 15 TRBJ1-3 many TRBV30 TGTGCCTGGAGTGTTCAGGTGGAGGGATGGGACACCATATATTTT CAWSVQVEGWDTIYF
NA 15 TRBJ1-5 many TRBV24-1 TGTGCCACCAGTGCTGTGGACAGTGGAGGTCAGCCCCAGCATTTT CATSAVDSGGQPQHF
NA 13 TRBJ1-1 many TRBV19 TGTGCCAGTAGTCCGGGAGCAAACACTGAAGCTTTCTTT CASSPGANTEAFF
NA 13 TRBJ1-2 many TRBV27 TGTGCCAGCAGTTCAATCCCGGCCTATGGCTACACCTTC CASSSIPAYGYTF
NA 15 TRBJ2-1 many TRBV3-1 TGTGCCAGCAGCCTGCGAGGGGGCTCCTACAATGAGCAGTTCTTC CASSLRGGSYNEQFF
NA 14 TRBJ1-1 many TRBV10-3 TGTGCCATCAGTGTGGAGGGAGGGAACACTGAAGCTTTCTTT CAISVEGGNTEAFF
TRBD2 15 TRBJ2-3 many TRBV24-1 TGTGCCACCAGCCCAAACGAGCGGGAAGGATATACGCAGTATTTT CATSPNEREGYTQYF
NA 13 TRBJ2-4 many TRBV29-1 TGCAGCGTCCACTCGCCTAGCGCCAACATTCAGTACTTC CSVHSPSANIQYF
NA 16 TRBJ2-1 few TRBV4-3 TGCGCCAGCAGCCAAGATTGGCAAACCAGAGGAGATGAGCAGTTCTTC CASSQDWQTRGDEQFF
NA 19 TRBJ2-1 NA TRBV5-1 TGCGCCAGCAGCTCCTACCGAAGCTACGAACAAGGGAACTACAATGAGCAGTTCTTC CASSSYRSYEQGNYNEQFF
NA 12 TRBJ2-3 many TRBV7-2 TGTGCCAGCAGACTCATTTCGGATACGCAGTATTTT CASRLISDTQYF
TRBD2 15 TRBJ2-1 NA TRBV7-3 TGTGCCAGCAGCTTCTCTAGCGGGAGTTCCAATGAGCAGTTCTTC CASSFSSGSSNEQFF
NA 15 TRBJ2-2 once TRBV15 TGTGCCACCAGCTACCGGGGGCCGAACACCGGGGAGCTGTTTTTT CATSYRGPNTGELFF
TRBD2 16 TRBJ2-5 many TRBV19 TGTGCCAGTTCAGGACTAGCGGGAGAATTGGCGAAGACCCAGTACTTC CASSGLAGELAKTQYF
NA 13 TRBJ1-3 NA TRBV7-2 TGTGCCAGCAGCTCCCGACCGTGGGACACCATATATTTT CASSSRPWDTIYF
NA 14 TRBJ1-2 many TRBV24-1 TGTGCCACCAGTGACCTAACGGGGAACTATGGCTACACCTTC CATSDLTGNYGYTF
NA 14 TRBJ1-1 many TRBV5-5 TGTGCCAGCAGCCGTCAAATTCGGGACACTGAAGCTTTCTTT CASSRQIRDTEAFF
NA 11 TRBJ2-7 NA TRBV7-2 TGTGCCGAGTTAAGTGCGGGAGAGCAGTACTTC CAELSAGEQYF
TRBD2 14 TRBJ2-5 many TRBV7-9 TGTGCCAGCAGCGCCCGGGGGGTCCAGGAGACCCAGTACTTC CASSARGVQETQYF
NA 13 TRBJ2-4 many TRBV30 TGTGCCTGGACCCGAGGGGGGCTAAACATTCAGTACTTC CAWTRGGLNIQYF
NA 12 TRBJ2-2 NA TRBV28 TGTGCCAGCAGACCAGGGATCGGGGAGCTGTTTTTT CASRPGIGELFF
NA 14 TRBJ2-1 many TRBV5-1 TGCGCCAGCAGCTTGGTAGAGCTCTACAATGAGCAGTTCTTC CASSLVELYNEQFF
NA 11 TRBJ1-2 many TRBV30 TGTGCCTGGGAGCTTAACTATGGCTACACCTTC CAWELNYGYTF
NA 14 TRBJ2-3 NA TRBV3-1 TGTGCCAGCAGCCTGGGAGCGGTACAATGGACGCAGTATTTT CASSLGAVQWTQYF
TRBD1 15 TRBJ2-2 many TRBV11-2 TGTGCCAGCAGCCCTGGACAGGGAGGCACCGGGGAGCTGTTTTTT CASSPGQGGTGELFF
NA 13 TRBJ2-5 few TRBV2 TGTGCCAGCAGTGAACAGGGGGGGGAGACCCAGTACTTC CASSEQGGETQYF
TRBD2 15 TRBJ2-1 many TRBV18 TGTGCCAGCAGTGCTAGCGGGAGTTCCTACAATGAGCAGTTCTTC CASSASGSSYNEQFF
NA 12 TRBJ1-2 many TRBV20-1 TGCAGTGCTATTGGGACATCCTATGGCTACACCTTC CSAIGTSYGYTF
TRBD1 15 TRBJ1-1 many TRBV7-2 TGTGCCAGCAGCTTAATGGGGACAGGGGGCACTGAAGCTTTCTTT CASSLMGTGGTEAFF
TRBD1 15 TRBJ2-1 NA TRBV2 TGTGCCAGCAGTGGTGGACAGGGCACCTACAATGAGCAGTTCTTC CASSGGQGTYNEQFF
NA 14 TRBJ2-2 few TRBV28 TGTGCCAGCAGAACTACCGAGAACACCGGGGAGCTGTTTTTT CASRTTENTGELFF
NA 13 TRBJ1-1 few TRBV19 TGTGCCAGTGGCCAGAATATGAACACTGAAGCTTTCTTT CASGQNMNTEAFF
NA 15 TRBJ1-5 many TRBV5-1 TGCGCCAGCAGCTTGGGGGGGCAGGTTAATCAGCCCCAGCATTTT CASSLGGQVNQPQHF
NA 13 TRBJ2-2 NA TRBV6-2/TRBV6-3 TGTGCCAGCAGTTACTCGAGGGGGAGGGAGCTGTTTTTT CASSYSRGRELFF
TRBD1 15 TRBJ1-1 NA TRBV7-2 TGTGCCAGCAGCCCCCGGACAGGGGGCTACACTGAAGCTTTCTTT CASSPRTGGYTEAFF
NA 14 TRBJ2-4 many TRBV6-5 TGTGCCAGCAGTTACTATACCACGGACAACATTCAGTACTTC CASSYYTTDNIQYF
TRBD1 17 TRBJ1-1 many TRBV7-2 TGTGCCAGCAGCTTAGAGGGACAGGGGGCAGTAAGCACTGAAGCTTTCTTT CASSLEGQGAVSTEAFF
NA 12 TRBJ1-1 many TRBV28 TGTGCCAGCAGTACAGGGCTCACTGAAGCTTTCTTT CASSTGLTEAFF